A selection of T cell receptor beta chains follows, all from one sample in a study of blood T cell repertoires in COVID-19. Sequencing was performed with immunoSEQ multiplex PCR; in TCRdb, only in-frame clones are kept and a portion is missing. The sample has about 260,000 clones; 75% to 90% are singletons. Sequenced input: peripheral blood. Every receptor here comes from a man younger than 45 with active or convalescent COVID-19. Both conserved end residues are part of each CDR3. A D gene is named only where the DNA matches it firmly. For some rows the clone size is stated as once, few or many, or as a class when expanded; others skip it.

clone size	D gene	V gene	J gene	CDR3 protein	CDR3 DNA
NA	TRBD2	TRBV6-6	TRBJ2-2	CASSYFAGGPSGELFF	TGTGCCAGCAGTTATTTCGCGGGGGGGCCGTCCGGGGAGCTGTTTTTT
NA	NA	TRBV30	TRBJ2-3	CAWRGLSDTQYF	TGTGCCTGGAGAGGACTATCGGATACGCAGTATTTT
NA	NA	TRBV21-1	TRBJ1-3	CASSSGVQGANGNTIYF	TGTGCCAGCAGCTCCGGGGTGCAGGGGGCAAATGGAAACACCATATATTTT
once	TRBD2	TRBV23-1	TRBJ2-1	CASSHPTGTRRSNEQFF	TGCGCCAGCAGTCATCCAACCGGGACTAGGAGGAGCAATGAGCAGTTCTTC
NA	TRBD1	TRBV23-1	TRBJ1-1	CASSRRTGFLTEAFF	TGCGCCAGCAGTCGAAGGACAGGGTTTTTGACTGAAGCTTTCTTT
NA	NA	TRBV4-1	TRBJ1-5	CASSQDQGWAQPQHF	TGCGCCAGCAGCCAAGATCAGGGTTGGGCTCAGCCCCAGCATTTT
NA	TRBD2	TRBV27	TRBJ2-5	CASSLTSGGETQYF	TGTGCCAGCAGTTTAACTAGCGGGGGAGAGACCCAGTACTTC
NA	NA	TRBV19	TRBJ1-4	CASIRTGGEKLFF	TGTGCCAGTATTCGTACTGGCGGGGAAAAACTGTTTTTT
NA	NA	TRBV18	TRBJ2-5	CASSPGGTVETQYF	TGTGCCAGCTCCCCAGGGGGGACAGTTGAGACCCAGTACTTC
once	NA	TRBV18	TRBJ1-1	CASSLGQNTEAFF	TGTGCCAGCTCACTCGGACAGAACACTGAAGCTTTCTTT
NA	NA	TRBV6-2/TRBV6-3	TRBJ2-5	CASSYSPLTEYQETQYF	TGTGCCAGCAGTTACTCCCCACTGACAGAGTACCAAGAGACCCAGTACTTC
NA	NA	TRBV7-9	TRBJ2-2	CASSPGDTGELFF	TGTGCCAGCAGCCCCGGGGACACCGGGGAGCTGTTTTTT
NA	TRBD1	TRBV28	TRBJ1-2	CASSTRTGRGYTF	TGTGCCAGCAGTACCCGGACAGGAAGAGGCTACACCTTC
NA	NA	TRBV5-6	TRBJ2-7	CASSSTVFVSYEQYF	TGTGCCAGCAGCTCAACAGTCTTTGTCTCCTACGAGCAGTACTTC
NA	TRBD1	TRBV5-6	TRBJ2-1	CASSWGQGSYNEQFF	TGTGCCAGCAGCTGGGGACAGGGGTCCTACAATGAGCAGTTCTTC
NA	TRBD1	TRBV7-8	TRBJ2-3	CASSPPIWTGLTDTQYF	TGTGCCAGCAGCCCCCCGATATGGACAGGGCTCACAGATACGCAGTATTTT
once	TRBD1	TRBV19	TRBJ1-1	CASSPQGASTEAFF	TGTGCCAGTAGTCCACAGGGGGCGAGCACTGAAGCTTTCTTT
NA	TRBD1	TRBV7-2	TRBJ2-5	CASSFPDREETQYF	TGTGCCAGCAGCTTCCCTGACAGGGAAGAGACCCAGTACTTC
NA	NA	TRBV6-1	TRBJ1-5	CASSEIGGLLRQPQHF	TGTGCCAGCAGTGAAATTGGCGGACTACTTCGTCAGCCCCAGCATTTT
NA	TRBD1	TRBV10-2	TRBJ2-2	CASWDRGATGELFF	TGCGCCAGCTGGGACAGGGGAGCCACCGGGGAGCTGTTTTTT
few	NA	TRBV19	TRBJ1-6	CASSDEVQSPLHF	TGTGCCAGTAGTGATGAGGTTCAGTCACCCCTCCACTTT
NA	NA	TRBV6-2/TRBV6-3	TRBJ2-7	CASSSNTEQYF	TGTGCCAGCAGTTCTAATACTGAGCAGTACTTC
NA	TRBD2	TRBV7-2	TRBJ2-5	CASSSRLAGQETQYF	TGTGCCAGCAGCTCGCGACTAGCGGGGCAAGAGACCCAGTACTTC
NA	NA	TRBV19	TRBJ2-5	CASSIGSWNQETQYF	TGTGCCAGTAGTATCGGGTCTTGGAACCAAGAGACCCAGTACTTC
NA	NA	TRBV24-1	TRBJ2-2	CATSGETGELFF	TGTGCCACCAGTGGAGAAACCGGGGAGCTGTTTTTT
NA	TRBD1	TRBV6-5	TRBJ1-1	CASSYWTGLNTEAFF	TGTGCCAGCAGTTACTGGACAGGGTTGAACACTGAAGCTTTCTTT
NA	TRBD1	TRBV6-1	TRBJ2-7	CASSEDRGPQSQYF	TGTGCCAGCAGTGAGGACAGGGGGCCCCAGTCCCAGTACTTC
NA	NA	TRBV6-5	TRBJ1-1	CASIDGAGTGAFF	TGTGCCAGCATCGACGGAGCCGGGACTGGAGCTTTCTTT
few	NA	TRBV24-1	TRBJ2-5	CATSDLVGDSKETQYF	TGTGCCACCAGTGATTTGGTAGGAGACAGTAAAGAGACCCAGTACTTC